This TCR beta chain was obtained from a study of T cell responses to AZD1222 COVID-19 vaccine. Remarks on this clone: The target antigen is unknown.

Study-level findings and limits: A reported finding is that nearly half of spike-specific TCRs target unmutated variant regions. Most donors were white British, females outnumbered males, and clonal diversity was possibly underestimated.

Trimming took 3 bases from V and 12 from J; bases not matched to a gene: 5. This CDR3 comprises 11 residues. Germline V CDR1 and CDR2: GTSNPN, SVGIG (reference sequence). TCRdb's table, derived via immunoSEQ multiplex PCR, lists solely in-frame clones and lacks some. The table records about 96,000 clones, 90% of them present only once. This receptor was obtained from an adult in good health. This specimen was peripheral blood, taken on day 0 of AZD1222 vaccination. The chain uses TRBV30 and TRBJ2-1; 7 nucleotides line up with TRBD1. The CDR3 region is CAWSVGGRQFF. The CDR3 bases are TGTGCCTGGAGCGTAGGGGGCAGGCAGTTCTTC.